One sample yielded the 5 T cell receptor beta chains listed below, sequenced in a study of T cells after yellow fever vaccination. Using its own MiXCR run on the 5' RACE reads, TCRdb lists one record per CDR3 protein. The data contain some 420,000 distinct CDR3 sequences, 18% of them seen just once; the ten biggest clones take up roughly a sixth. Material: PBMCs, obtained before the yellow fever booster vaccination. These receptors originate from a man younger than 35 who received the YFV17D yellow fever vaccine.

This CDR3 is CASSAIQGNEGIQYF. The CDR3 coding sequence is TGTGCCAGCAGTGCCATACAGGGGAACGAGGGGATTCAGTACTTC. The chain is built from TRBV25-1 and TRBJ2-4; 7 nucleotides line up with TRBD1. The V and J ends lost 4 bases and 10 bases, in that order; junction bases with no gene match: 13. CDR1 MGHDK and CDR2 SYGVNS come from the germline V gene. CDR3 size: 15 residues.

The chain recombines TRBV25-1 with TRBJ1-1, with unresolved D. The germline V and J ends were trimmed by 7 bases and 8 bases, with 17 bases remaining between them. The CDR3 spans 13 residues. Germline V gene sequence: CDR1 MGHDK, CDR2 SYGVNS. The chain's CDR3 is CASIPTPGEEAFF. CDR3 sequence (DNA): TGTGCCAGCATCCCAACCCCAGGCGAGGAAGCTTTCTTT.

This clonotype was picked up a small number of times. The genes are TRBV29-1 and TRBJ1-1; a possible D gene is TRBD1 (6 bases). The V gene lost 0 bases and the J gene lost 0 bases, with 11 bases spanning the gap. This CDR3 spans 15 amino acids. Germline V gene data show CDR1 as SQVTM and CDR2 as ANQGSEA. The CDR3 loop reads CSVEDPQGMNTEAFF. As DNA, the CDR3 is TGCAGCGTTGAAGACCCCCAGGGGATGAACACTGAAGCTTTCTTT. Full variable domain (remainder filled in from reference TRBV29-1 and TRBJ1-1): SAVISQKPSRDICQRGTSLTIQCQVDSQVTMMFWYRQQPGQSLTLIATANQGSEATYESGFVIDKFPISRPNLTFSTLTVSNMSPEDSSIYLCSVEDPQGMNTEAFFGQGTRLTVV.

The V and J genes are TRBV4-3 and TRBJ2-3; a possible D gene is TRBD2 (6 bases). V gave up 3 bases and J gave up 1 base, with 17 bases separating them. This CDR3 region has 17 residues. Germline loops: CDR1 LGHNA, CDR2 YSLEER. CDR3 residues: CASSHRWGGGGTDTQYF. CDR3 nucleotides: TGCGCCAGCAGCCATCGTTGGGGTGGCGGGGGCACAGATACGCAGTATTTT.

The chain couples TRBV20-1 to TRBJ2-1; the D gene could be TRBD1 or TRBD2 (5 bases each). The CDR3 sequence is 13 residues long. Trimming pared 5 bases from V and 12 bases from J, leaving 20 bases between. The germline gives CDR1 DFQATT, CDR2 SNEGSKA (reference sequence). CDR3 amino acids: CSAGRSTPRGQFF. CDR3 in DNA: TGCAGTGCTGGAAGGAGCACCCCGAGGGGGCAGTTCTTC.